This is a list of T cell receptor beta chains from one sample in a study of early T cells in non-severe SARS-CoV-2 infection. Via MiXCR, TCRdb re-called the 5' RACE reads, giving one row per CDR3 protein. The sample gives roughly 34,000 distinct CDR3 sequences, 4.7% of which show up once; over 6.5% is in the top ten. What was sequenced was whole blood. The receptors come from an adult who was a healthcare worker with PCR-confirmed SARS-CoV-2 infection or an uninfected control (not recorded which). The CDR3 runs from the conserved cysteine through the conserved F or W. Fields, in order: CDR3 protein, V gene, J gene.

CASSLQMNTEAFF	TRBV7-3	TRBJ1-1
CASSHVRRETEAFF	TRBV14	TRBJ1-1
CASSQVGGKGYTF	TRBV3-1	TRBJ1-2
CASSISRGLEQYF	TRBV13	TRBJ2-7
CASSLVQGSSYNSPLHF	TRBV7-2	TRBJ1-6
CATSRERGPGEQYF	TRBV15	TRBJ2-7
CSARGTRAGELFF	TRBV20-1	TRBJ2-2
CAWSVHGPNEQFF	TRBV30	TRBJ2-1
CASSTLAGGTQYF	TRBV12-3/TRBV12-4	TRBJ2-3
CASSLEGTSGGNEQFF	TRBV5-1	TRBJ2-1
CASSAEVNTEAFF	TRBV7-9	TRBJ1-1
CASSDPAGRGEQFF	TRBV7-9	TRBJ2-1
CASRPRVGSYGYTF	TRBV5-1	TRBJ1-2
CASLRGTGGLNTEAFF	TRBV6-1	TRBJ1-1
CASSFRQGTGGYTF	TRBV5-1	TRBJ1-2
CASSQGGGYGYGYTF	TRBV14	TRBJ1-2
CASSLDKVQGVSYGYTF	TRBV11-2	TRBJ1-2
CASSQTEDSSYEQYF	TRBV4-2	TRBJ2-7
CATARRGGGYEQYF	TRBV24-1	TRBJ2-7
CASSLKIGQGRYEQYF	TRBV28	TRBJ2-7
CAWSVAGGHTGELFF	TRBV30	TRBJ2-2
CASSLGGLAKNIQYF	TRBV11-2	TRBJ2-4
CASNSGGSITEAFF	TRBV2	TRBJ1-1
CATSDSYLNYGYTF	TRBV24-1	TRBJ1-2
CASSDTATATEAFF	TRBV10-1	TRBJ1-1
CASSRQLGANTEAFF	TRBV5-5	TRBJ1-1
CASSLAGTANTEAFF	TRBV11-2	TRBJ1-1
CASSRGQEPYEQYF	TRBV5-4	TRBJ2-7
CASSRRVRGEKLFF	TRBV5-6	TRBJ1-4
CSARAGGPNTEAFF	TRBV20-1	TRBJ1-1
CASSRVVSTDTQYF	TRBV7-9	TRBJ2-3
CASSLSRGKDGYTF	TRBV12-3/TRBV12-4	TRBJ1-2
CASSYGTGAAGELFF	TRBV27	TRBJ2-2
CASSLLFTGAISEAFF	TRBV7-9	TRBJ1-1
CASSQLQTGRNEQFF	TRBV14	TRBJ2-1
CASTSHENQPQHF	TRBV2	TRBJ1-5
CASSSPGQGDAEQYF	TRBV5-6	TRBJ2-7
CASSWPGQGSEQYF	TRBV5-4	TRBJ2-7
CASSQDRKELYGYTF	TRBV4-1	TRBJ1-2
CASRKTSGATYGYTF	TRBV12-3/TRBV12-4	TRBJ1-2
CSARGEPHRNQPQHF	TRBV20-1	TRBJ1-5
CASSQDRNYGYTF	TRBV7-3	TRBJ1-2
CASSLLAQATNEKLFF	TRBV7-2	TRBJ1-4
CSARAAGGSEQYF	TRBV20-1	TRBJ2-7
CASSWTGNSNQPQHF	TRBV7-2	TRBJ1-5
CASSLDGGAPDTQYF	TRBV7-2	TRBJ2-3